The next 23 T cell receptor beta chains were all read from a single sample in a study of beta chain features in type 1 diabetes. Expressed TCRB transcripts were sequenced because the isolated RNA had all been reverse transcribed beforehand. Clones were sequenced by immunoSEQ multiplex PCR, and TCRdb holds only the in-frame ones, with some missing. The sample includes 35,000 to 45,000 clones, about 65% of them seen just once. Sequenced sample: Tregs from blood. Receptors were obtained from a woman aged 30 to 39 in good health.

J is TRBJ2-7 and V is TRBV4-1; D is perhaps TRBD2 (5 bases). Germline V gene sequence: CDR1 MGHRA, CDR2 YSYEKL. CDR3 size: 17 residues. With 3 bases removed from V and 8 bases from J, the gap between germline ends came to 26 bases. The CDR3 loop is CASSQDRGPVWVKQQYF. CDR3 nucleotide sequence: TGCGCCAGCAGCCAGGACCGAGGGCCAGTCTGGGTAAAGCAGCAGTACTTC.

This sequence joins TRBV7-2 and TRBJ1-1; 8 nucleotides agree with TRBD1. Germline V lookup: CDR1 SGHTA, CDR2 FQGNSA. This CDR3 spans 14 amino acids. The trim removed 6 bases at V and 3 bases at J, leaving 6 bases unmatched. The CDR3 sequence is CASRPGQGHTEAFF. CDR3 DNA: TGTGCCAGCAGGCCCGGACAGGGACACACTGAAGCTTTCTTT.

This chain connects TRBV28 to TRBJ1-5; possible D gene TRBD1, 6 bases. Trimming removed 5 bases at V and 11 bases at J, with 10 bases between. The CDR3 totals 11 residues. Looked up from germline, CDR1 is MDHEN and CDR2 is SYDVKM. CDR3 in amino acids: CASSTGKSQHF. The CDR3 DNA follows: TGTGCCAGCAGTACAGGGAAGTCCCAGCATTTT.

The CDR3 region is CASSLMASGHNEQFF. CDR3 sequence (DNA): TGTGCCAGCAGCTTAATGGCTAGCGGTCACAATGAGCAGTTCTTC. V and J are TRBV7-9 and TRBJ2-1, with 7 bases lining up with TRBD2. The CDR3 covers 15 residues. The ends lost 2 bases at V and 5 bases at J; junction bases unmatched: 6. In germline, CDR1 is SEHNR, CDR2 FQNEAQ (reference sequence).

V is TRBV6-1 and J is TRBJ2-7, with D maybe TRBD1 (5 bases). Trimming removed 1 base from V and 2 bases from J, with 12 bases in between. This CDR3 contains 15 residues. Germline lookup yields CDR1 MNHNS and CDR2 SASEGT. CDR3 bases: TGTGCCAGCAGTGAAGGGGGCAGGTGGACCTACGAGCAGTACTTC. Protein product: CASSEGGRWTYEQYF.

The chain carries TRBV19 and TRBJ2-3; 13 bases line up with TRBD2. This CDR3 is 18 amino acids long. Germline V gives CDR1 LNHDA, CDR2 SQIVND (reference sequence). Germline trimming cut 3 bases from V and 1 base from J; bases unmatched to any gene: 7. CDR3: CASSIVRLAGGRTDTQYF. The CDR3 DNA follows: TGTGCCAGTAGTATCGTTAGACTAGCGGGAGGACGCACAGATACGCAGTATTTT.

Here the CDR3 DNA reads TGTGCCAGCAGCTCCTCCTTAGCAACCACAGATACGCAGTATTTT. Its translation: CASSSSLATTDTQYF. The gene calls are TRBV7-2 and TRBJ2-3; no clear D. In germline, CDR1 is SGHTA, CDR2 FQGNSA. The CDR3 covers 15 residues. Trimming took off 4 bases at V and 2 bases at J, with 13 bases between the two ends.

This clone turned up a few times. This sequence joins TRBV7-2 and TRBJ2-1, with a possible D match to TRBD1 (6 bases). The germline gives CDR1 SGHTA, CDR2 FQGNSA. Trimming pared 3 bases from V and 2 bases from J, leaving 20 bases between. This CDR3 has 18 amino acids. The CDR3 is CASSLGLTGGLTYNEQFF. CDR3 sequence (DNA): TGTGCCAGCAGCTTGGGGCTGACAGGTGGGCTGACCTACAATGAGCAGTTCTTC.

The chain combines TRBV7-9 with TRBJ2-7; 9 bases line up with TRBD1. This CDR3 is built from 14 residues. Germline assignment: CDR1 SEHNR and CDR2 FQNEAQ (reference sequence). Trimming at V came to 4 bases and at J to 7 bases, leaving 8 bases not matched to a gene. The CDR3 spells CASSWAQGAFEQYF. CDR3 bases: TGTGCCAGCAGCTGGGCACAGGGGGCTTTTGAGCAGTACTTC.

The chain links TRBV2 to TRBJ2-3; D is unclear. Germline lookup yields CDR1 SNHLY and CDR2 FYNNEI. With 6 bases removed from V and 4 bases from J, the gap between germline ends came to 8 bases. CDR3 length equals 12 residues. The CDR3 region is CASSFLSDTQYF. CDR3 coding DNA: TGTGCCAGCAGCTTCCTTTCAGATACGCAGTATTTT.

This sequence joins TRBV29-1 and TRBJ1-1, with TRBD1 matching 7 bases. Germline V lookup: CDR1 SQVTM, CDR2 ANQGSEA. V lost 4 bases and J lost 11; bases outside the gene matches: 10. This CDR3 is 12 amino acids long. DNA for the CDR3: TGCAGCGTTGCAGGGGGGAAAGTAGGGGCTTTCTTT. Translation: CSVAGGKVGAFF.

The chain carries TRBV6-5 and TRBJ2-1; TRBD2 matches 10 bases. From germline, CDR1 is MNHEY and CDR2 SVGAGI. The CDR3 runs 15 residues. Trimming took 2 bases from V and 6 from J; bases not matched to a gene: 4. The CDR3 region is CASSYSGRAFNEQFF. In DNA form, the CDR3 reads TGTGCCAGCAGTTACAGCGGGAGGGCCTTCAATGAGCAGTTCTTC.

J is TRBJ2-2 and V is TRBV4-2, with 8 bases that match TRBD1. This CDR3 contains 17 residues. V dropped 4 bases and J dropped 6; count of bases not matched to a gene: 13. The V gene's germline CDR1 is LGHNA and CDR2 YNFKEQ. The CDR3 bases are TGTGCCAGCAGCCGAGGAGCAGGGGGCATATTCGCCGGGGAGCTGTTTTTT. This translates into CASSRGAGGIFAGELFF.

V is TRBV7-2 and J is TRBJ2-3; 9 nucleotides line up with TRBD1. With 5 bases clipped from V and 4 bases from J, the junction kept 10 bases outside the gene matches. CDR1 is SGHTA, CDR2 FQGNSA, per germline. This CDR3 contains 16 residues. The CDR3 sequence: CASSSTGGSFSDTQYF. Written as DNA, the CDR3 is TGTGCCAGCAGCAGCACAGGGGGCAGTTTCTCAGATACGCAGTATTTT. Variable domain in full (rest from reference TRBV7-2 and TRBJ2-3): GAGVSQSPSNKVTEKGKDVELRCDPISGHTALYWYRQSLGQGLEFLIYFQGNSAPDKSGLPSDRFSAERTGGSVSTLTIQRTQQEDSAVYLCASSSTGGSFSDTQYFGPGTRLTVL.

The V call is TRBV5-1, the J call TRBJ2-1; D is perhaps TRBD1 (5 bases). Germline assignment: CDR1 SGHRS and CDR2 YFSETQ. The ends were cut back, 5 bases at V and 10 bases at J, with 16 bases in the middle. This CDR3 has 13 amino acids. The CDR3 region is CASSHVGVVEQFF. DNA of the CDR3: TGCGCCAGCAGTCACGTAGGGGTGGTAGAGCAGTTCTTC.

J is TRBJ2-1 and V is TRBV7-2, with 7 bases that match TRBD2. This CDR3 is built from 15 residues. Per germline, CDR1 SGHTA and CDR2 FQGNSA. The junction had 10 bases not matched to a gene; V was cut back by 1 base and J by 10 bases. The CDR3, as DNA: TGTGCCAGCAGCTTAGGGCTAGCGTCCGGGGGGGAGCAGTTCTTC. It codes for CASSLGLASGGEQFF. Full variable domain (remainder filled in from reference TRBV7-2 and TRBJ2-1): GAGVSQSPSNKVTEKGKDVELRCDPISGHTALYWYRQSLGQGLEFLIYFQGNSAPDKSGLPSDRFSAERTGGSVSTLTIQRTQQEDSAVYLCASSLGLASGGEQFFGPGTRLTVL.

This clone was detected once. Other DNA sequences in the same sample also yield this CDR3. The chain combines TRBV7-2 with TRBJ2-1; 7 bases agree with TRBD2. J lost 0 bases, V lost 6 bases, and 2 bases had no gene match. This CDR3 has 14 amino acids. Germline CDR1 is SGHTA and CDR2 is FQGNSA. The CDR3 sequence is CASRGRGSYNEQFF. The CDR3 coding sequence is TGTGCCAGCAGGGGGAGGGGCTCCTACAATGAGCAGTTCTTC.

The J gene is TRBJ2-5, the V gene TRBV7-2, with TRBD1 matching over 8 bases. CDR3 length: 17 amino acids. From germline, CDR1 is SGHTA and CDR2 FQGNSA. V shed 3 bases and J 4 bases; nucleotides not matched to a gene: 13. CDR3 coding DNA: TGTGCCAGCAGCTTTCTTCCGGCCAGGGGGCTAACAGAGACCCAGTACTTC. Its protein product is CASSFLPARGLTETQYF.

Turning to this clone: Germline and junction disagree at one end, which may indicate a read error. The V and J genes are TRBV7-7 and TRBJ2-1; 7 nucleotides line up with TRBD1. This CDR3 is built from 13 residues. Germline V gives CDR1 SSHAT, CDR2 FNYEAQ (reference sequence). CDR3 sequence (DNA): TGTGCTAGCAGCCCGGGGACAGACAATGAGCAGTTCTTC. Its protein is CASSPGTDNEQFF.

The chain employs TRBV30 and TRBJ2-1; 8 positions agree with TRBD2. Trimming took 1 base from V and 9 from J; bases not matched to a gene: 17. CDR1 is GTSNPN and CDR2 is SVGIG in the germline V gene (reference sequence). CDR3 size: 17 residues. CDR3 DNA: TGTGCCTGGAGTGCCCAATTGGCCCTGACTAGCGCGACTGAGCAGTTCTTC. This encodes CAWSAQLALTSATEQFF.

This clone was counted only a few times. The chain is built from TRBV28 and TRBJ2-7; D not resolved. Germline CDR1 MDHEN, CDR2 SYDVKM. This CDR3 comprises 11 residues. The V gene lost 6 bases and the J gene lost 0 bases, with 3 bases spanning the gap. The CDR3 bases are TGTGCCAGCAGCAACTCCTACGAGCAGTACTTC. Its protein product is CASSNSYEQYF.

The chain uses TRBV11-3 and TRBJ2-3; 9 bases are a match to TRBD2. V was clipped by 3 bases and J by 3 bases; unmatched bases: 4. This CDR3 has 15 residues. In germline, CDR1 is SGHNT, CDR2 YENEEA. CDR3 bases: TGTGCCAGCAGCTTTCAGGGACTAGCTACAGATACGCAGTATTTT. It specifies CASSFQGLATDTQYF.

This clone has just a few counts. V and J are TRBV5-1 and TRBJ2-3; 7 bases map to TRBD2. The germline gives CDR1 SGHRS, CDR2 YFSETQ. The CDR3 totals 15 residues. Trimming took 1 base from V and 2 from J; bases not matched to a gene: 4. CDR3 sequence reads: CASSLNGDYTDTQYF. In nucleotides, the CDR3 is TGCGCCAGCAGCTTGAATGGGGACTACACAGATACGCAGTATTTT.